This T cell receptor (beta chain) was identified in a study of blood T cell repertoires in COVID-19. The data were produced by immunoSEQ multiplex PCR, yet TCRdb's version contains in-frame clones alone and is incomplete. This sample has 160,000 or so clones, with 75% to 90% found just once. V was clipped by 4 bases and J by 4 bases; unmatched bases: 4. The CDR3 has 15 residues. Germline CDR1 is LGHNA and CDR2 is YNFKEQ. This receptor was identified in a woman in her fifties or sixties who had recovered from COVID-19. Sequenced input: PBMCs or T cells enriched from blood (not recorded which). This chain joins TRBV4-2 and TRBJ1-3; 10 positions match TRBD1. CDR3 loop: CASSLTGGAGNTIYF. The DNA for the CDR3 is TGTGCCAGCAGCCTGACAGGGGGCGCAGGAAACACCATATATTTT.